These T cell receptor beta chains were read from a single sample in a study of blood T cell repertoires in COVID-19. Sequencing used immunoSEQ multiplex PCR; TCRdb keeps in-frame clones, though not all of them. The repertoire consists of 85,000 to 95,000 clones, with 88% occurring once and the leading ten covering around 0.47%. The sample comprised peripheral blood. Receptors originate from a man in his 60s with acute or convalescent COVID-19. Both conserved end residues are trimmed from each CDR3.

cdr3_aa cdr3_length v_call
ASSLALEGRGRNTEAF 16 TRBV5-1
ASSLGGLAGDTDTQY 15 TRBV5-1
ASSYRQGPTNGYT 13 TRBV11-2
ASSPAGGTDTQY 12 TRBV5-1
ASSRRATNEKLF 12 TRBV6-5
ASNPLGQHTGELF 13 TRBV27
ASSTNPGGPDTQY 13 TRBV7-9
ASTPGGATNEKLF 13 TRBV9
ASRSGTSGSDTQY 13 TRBV5-4
ASSPTSGRPETQY 13 TRBV5-4
ASKRQPQDRDDGYT 14 TRBV5-1
ASSSGTGGVGTEAF 14 TRBV5-1
ATKGGRNYGYT 11 TRBV6-5
ASSLFRGGNQPQH 13 TRBV5-8
ASSPPRQGGNTEAF 14 TRBV18
ATSRDRGLNEQF 12 TRBV6-5
ASSVRRDSNTGELF 14 TRBV18
ASRLTGRNQPQH 12 TRBV6-5
ASSPQGIETQY 11 TRBV6-6
ASSGTSETHNEQF 13 TRBV6-5
ASSPRGGAGNEKLF 14 TRBV9
ASSLMTGVYGYT 12 TRBV5-1
ASRPMGALYEQY 12 TRBV2
ASSQGGSVGYEQY 13 TRBV19
ASTKGLAGVNEQF 13 TRBV6-5
ASSLGLTGQNEKLF 14 TRBV5-1
ASRDTGTEAF 10 TRBV6-5
ASSPFSGNSEQF 12 TRBV18
ASSQGRGWGAEAF 13 TRBV3-1/TRBV3-2
AWDRKDYEQY 10 TRBV30
ASSLLAGENGELF 13 TRBV10-2